The source of this T cell receptor beta chain is a study of early T cells in non-severe SARS-CoV-2 infection. This clonotype was picked up a small number of times. Antigen unknown. The TCR library protocol attached unique molecular identifiers to the individual cDNA molecules. TCRdb reprocessed the 5' RACE reads via MiXCR and lists one record per CDR3 protein. This sample has around 52,000 distinct CDR3 sequences, with about 12% found just once. The CDR3 loop spans 15 amino acids. V dropped 0 bases and J dropped 4 bases, with 11 bases sitting between them. Germline CDR1 and CDR2: SGDLS and YYNGEE. Study findings and constraints: Comparison of clonotypes with VDJdb favored anti-spike CD8 responses while missing private and CD4 specificities.

The sample taken for sequencing was whole blood. The TCR sequence derives from an adult who was a healthcare worker with PCR-confirmed SARS-CoV-2 infection or an uninfected control (not recorded which). The V gene is TRBV9, the J gene TRBJ1-3; D possibly corresponds to TRBD1 (5 bases). CDR3: CASSVAARAGNTIYF. The DNA of the CDR3 is TGTGCCAGCAGCGTAGCAGCCAGGGCCGGAAACACCATATATTTT. Filled out from reference TRBV9 and TRBJ1-3, the complete variable domain reads DSGVTQTPKHLITATGQRVTLRCSPRSGDLSVYWYQQSLDQGLQFLIQYYNGEERAKGNILERFSAQQFPDLHSELNLSSLELGDSALYFCASSVAARAGNTIYFGEGSWLTVV.